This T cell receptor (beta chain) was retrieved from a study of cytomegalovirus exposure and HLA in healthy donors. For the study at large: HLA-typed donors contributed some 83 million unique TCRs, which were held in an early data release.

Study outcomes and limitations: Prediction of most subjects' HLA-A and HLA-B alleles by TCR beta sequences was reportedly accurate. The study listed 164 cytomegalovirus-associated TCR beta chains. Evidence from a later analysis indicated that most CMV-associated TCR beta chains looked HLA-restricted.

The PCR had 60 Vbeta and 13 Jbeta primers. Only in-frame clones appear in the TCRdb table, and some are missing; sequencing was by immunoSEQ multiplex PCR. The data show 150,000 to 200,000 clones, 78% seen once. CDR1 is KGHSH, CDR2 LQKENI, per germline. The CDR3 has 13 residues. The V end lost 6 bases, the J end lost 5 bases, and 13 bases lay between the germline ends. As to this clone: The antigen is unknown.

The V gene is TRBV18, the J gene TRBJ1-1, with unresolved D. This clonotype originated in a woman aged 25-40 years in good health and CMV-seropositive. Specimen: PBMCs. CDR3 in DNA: TGTGCCAGCTCCCTAGCAGAGGGAACTGAAGCTTTCTTT. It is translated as CASSLAEGTEAFF.